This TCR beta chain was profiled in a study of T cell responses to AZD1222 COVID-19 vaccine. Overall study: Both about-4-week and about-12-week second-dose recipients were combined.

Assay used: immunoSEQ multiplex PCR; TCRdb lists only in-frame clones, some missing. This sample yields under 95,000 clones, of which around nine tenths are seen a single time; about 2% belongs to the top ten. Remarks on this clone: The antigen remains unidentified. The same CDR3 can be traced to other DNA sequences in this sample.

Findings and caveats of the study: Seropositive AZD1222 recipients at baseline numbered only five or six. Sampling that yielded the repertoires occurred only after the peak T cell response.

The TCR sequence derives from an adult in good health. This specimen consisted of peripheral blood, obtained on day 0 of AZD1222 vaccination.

The CDR3 reads CASSSSGAGELFF. The CDR3 nucleotides read TGTGCCAGTAGTTCCTCAGGCGCCGGGGAGCTGTTTTTT. V usage is TRBV19 and J usage is TRBJ2-2; no clear D gene. CDR1 is LNHDA, CDR2 SQIVND, per germline (reference sequence). CDR3 length equals 13 residues. The ends were cut back, 5 bases at V and 6 bases at J, with 10 bases in the middle. Full variable domain (rest looked up from reference TRBV19 and TRBJ2-2): DGGITQSPKYLFRKEGQNVTLSCEQNLNHDAMYWYRQDPGQGLRLIYYSQIVNDFQKGDIAEGYSVSREKKESFPLTVTSAQKNPTAFYLCASSSSGAGELFFGEGSRLTVL.